The rows below give T cell receptor beta chains drawn from one sample of a study of OX40 agonist ivuxolimab in advanced cancers. Generated by immunoSEQ multiplex PCR, the TCRdb table keeps only in-frame clones and is missing some. The sample includes 90,000 or so clones, about 93% of them seen just once. Sequenced here: CD4+ or CD8+ T cells sorted from blood, sampled in a trial of the OX40 agonist ivuxolimab. These receptors all stem from an adult with an advanced solid tumor such as melanoma, head and neck, liver or kidney cancer. Both conserved end residues are part of each CDR3. Each record gives: CDR3 protein, CDR3 DNA, J gene, V gene, D gene, clone size. The D gene is left open where the match is weak. The listing skips clone size in some rows; elsewhere it reads once, few, many or a size class.

CASSHGAGRGYTF	TGTGCCAGCAGCCATGGGGCAGGGCGCGGCTACACCTTC	TRBJ1-2	TRBV14	NA	NA
CASSPDSNTEAFF	TGTGCCAGCAGCCCAGATTCGAACACTGAAGCTTTCTTT	TRBJ1-1	TRBV11-3	NA	NA
CASSREAEHNEQFF	TGTGCCAGCAGCCGAGAGGCGGAACACAATGAGCAGTTCTTC	TRBJ2-1	TRBV7-3	NA	NA
CASSFSTGNTEAFF	TGTGCCAGCAGCTTCTCAACAGGGAACACTGAAGCTTTCTTT	TRBJ1-1	TRBV5-4	NA	NA
CASSPPGQETQYF	TGTGCCAGCAGTCCACCCGGTCAAGAGACCCAGTACTTC	TRBJ2-5	TRBV6-5	NA	NA
CASSYGWGDTEAFF	TGTGCCAGCAGTTATGGGTGGGGGGACACTGAAGCTTTCTTT	TRBJ1-1	TRBV6-5	NA	NA
CASSERTEGVPEQFF	TGTGCCAGCAGCGAAAGGACTGAGGGGGTTCCTGAGCAGTTCTTC	TRBJ2-1	TRBV5-4	NA	few
CASSPSPRGSSKLYTGELFF	TGTGCCAGCAGCCCCTCGCCCAGGGGGAGCTCCAAGCTTTACACCGGGGAGCTGTTTTTT	TRBJ2-2	TRBV9	TRBD1	NA
CASSSRRESYEQYF	TGTGCCAGCAGCTCCCGACGGGAGTCCTACGAGCAGTACTTC	TRBJ2-7	TRBV7-2	NA	NA
CASSGAPGASTDTQYF	TGTGCCAGCAGTGGGGCGCCGGGTGCTAGCACAGATACGCAGTATTTT	TRBJ2-3	TRBV28	NA	NA
CASSLVGTGAIDEQFF	TGCGCCAGCAGCTTGGTCGGGACAGGGGCTATCGATGAGCAGTTCTTC	TRBJ2-1	TRBV5-1	TRBD1	NA
CASSQETGTNEKLFF	TGTGCCAGCAGCCAAGAAACCGGAACTAATGAAAAACTGTTTTTT	TRBJ1-4	TRBV4-2	NA	few
CASSILAGGPYNEQFF	TGTGCCAGTAGTATACTAGCGGGAGGGCCCTACAATGAGCAGTTCTTC	TRBJ2-1	TRBV19	TRBD2	NA
CASSHWTLAGGPGELFF	TGTGCCAGCAGCCATTGGACGCTAGCGGGAGGGCCCGGGGAGCTGTTTTTT	TRBJ2-2	TRBV28	TRBD2	NA
CATSPTPSGRRRNEQFF	TGTGCCACCAGCCCCACCCCGAGCGGACGCAGAAGGAATGAGCAGTTCTTC	TRBJ2-1	TRBV15	NA	NA
CASSLLTSGGGEQFF	TGTGCCAGCAGCTTATTAACTAGCGGAGGGGGTGAGCAGTTCTTC	TRBJ2-1	TRBV7-3	TRBD2	NA
CSAGLAYEQYF	TGCAGTGCGGGCCTGGCCTACGAGCAGTACTTC	TRBJ2-7	TRBV20-1	NA	NA
CASSLAAGVVADTQYF	TGTGCCAGCAGCTTGGCGGCGGGAGTGGTCGCAGATACGCAGTATTTT	TRBJ2-3	TRBV5-6	TRBD2	NA
CASSLEAGGYNEQFF	TGTGCCAGCAGCCTAGAAGCGGGAGGATACAATGAGCAGTTCTTC	TRBJ2-1	TRBV7-2	TRBD2	NA
CASSPRVDQNEQFF	TGTGCCAGCAGCCCCCGGGTAGATCAGAATGAGCAGTTCTTC	TRBJ2-1	TRBV5-4	NA	NA
CASSERGSSQNIQYF	TGTGCCAGCAGTGAACGCGGGAGCTCTCAAAACATTCAGTACTTC	TRBJ2-4	TRBV2	TRBD2	once
CATSGHGLAGVNEQFF	TGTGCCACCAGCGGACATGGACTAGCGGGAGTCAATGAGCAGTTCTTC	TRBJ2-1	TRBV15	TRBD2	NA
CASSPVAGTYNEQFF	TGTGCCAGCTCACCAGTAGCGGGAACTTACAATGAGCAGTTCTTC	TRBJ2-1	TRBV18	TRBD2	NA
CASSFAGVSSETQYF	TGTGCCAGCAGCTTCGCGGGAGTATCCTCAGAGACCCAGTACTTC	TRBJ2-5	TRBV5-4	TRBD2	once
CASTVYSPQGETQYF	TGTGCCAGCACTGTCTACTCTCCACAGGGAGAGACCCAGTACTTC	TRBJ2-5	TRBV11-2	NA	NA
CASSLDLGAGVTDTQYF	TGTGCCAGCAGCTTAGATCTCGGAGCGGGAGTCACAGATACGCAGTATTTT	TRBJ2-3	TRBV11-3	TRBD2	NA
CASSLNPRLNSGTGDTQYF	TGCGCCAGCAGCTTAAACCCCCGATTAAATAGCGGGACGGGAGATACGCAGTATTTT	TRBJ2-3	TRBV5-1	TRBD2	NA
CASSHSSLTDTQYF	TGTGCCAGCAGCCATTCCAGTCTCACAGATACGCAGTATTTT	TRBJ2-3	TRBV11-3	NA	once
CASSELVAVTYNEQFF	TGTGCCAGCAGTGAACTGGTAGCGGTCACCTACAATGAGCAGTTCTTC	TRBJ2-1	TRBV2	NA	NA
CASSLARRTDTQYF	TGCGCCAGCAGCTTGGCGCGCCGCACAGATACGCAGTATTTT	TRBJ2-3	TRBV5-1	NA	NA
CANRQGGRETQYF	TGTGCCAACCGACAGGGTGGACGGGAGACCCAGTACTTC	TRBJ2-5	TRBV5-8	TRBD1	NA
CAIGEAGMGSNQPQHF	TGTGCCATCGGAGAGGCAGGGATGGGGAGCAATCAGCCCCAGCATTTT	TRBJ1-5	TRBV10-3	NA	NA
CASNILGQETQYF	TGTGCCAGCAACATACTGGGGCAAGAGACCCAGTACTTC	TRBJ2-5	TRBV6-6	NA	NA
CASSELSGRAEQYF	TGTGCCAGCAGTGAACTTAGCGGGAGGGCCGAGCAGTACTTC	TRBJ2-7	TRBV6-1	TRBD2	NA
CASSLPRDGANEKLFF	TGTGCCAGCAGCTTGCCACGGGACGGAGCTAATGAAAAACTGTTTTTT	TRBJ1-4	TRBV5-6	NA	once
CASSVHRGDETQYF	TGTGCCAGCAGTGTCCACAGGGGGGATGAGACCCAGTACTTC	TRBJ2-5	TRBV6-1	TRBD1	NA
CASSLTSSQETQYF	TGTGCCAGCAGCTTGACTAGTTCCCAAGAGACCCAGTACTTC	TRBJ2-5	TRBV7-9	NA	NA
CATSRDPQYEQYF	TGTGCCACCAGCAGAGATCCGCAATACGAGCAGTACTTC	TRBJ2-7	TRBV15	NA	NA
CASSLDLAGHNEQFF	TGTGCCAGCAGCTTAGACCTAGCGGGACACAATGAGCAGTTCTTC	TRBJ2-1	TRBV7-9	TRBD2	NA
CASSMLGDTQYF	TGTGCCAGTAGTATGTTAGGAGATACGCAGTATTTT	TRBJ2-3	TRBV19	NA	NA
CASSDGYNEQFF	TGTGCCAGTAGTGATGGTTACAATGAGCAGTTCTTC	TRBJ2-1	TRBV19	NA	NA
CAWSVPRTGEGNTIYF	TGTGCCTGGAGTGTACCGCGGACAGGGGAAGGAAACACCATATATTTT	TRBJ1-3	TRBV30	TRBD1	NA
CASSPDQMRELSADTQYF	TGTGCCAGCAGCCCTGACCAAATGCGGGAGTTGAGCGCAGATACGCAGTATTTT	TRBJ2-3	TRBV4-2	TRBD2	NA
CASSLGAGNTGELFF	TGTGCCAGCAGCTTAGGTGCGGGAAACACCGGGGAGCTGTTTTTT	TRBJ2-2	TRBV11-3	NA	NA
CASRSRDRNTGELFF	TGTGCCAGTAGGTCCCGGGACCGGAACACCGGGGAGCTGTTTTTT	TRBJ2-2	TRBV19	NA	NA
CASIEGMGEKLFF	TGTGCCAGTATAGAAGGGATGGGGGAAAAACTGTTTTTT	TRBJ1-4	TRBV19	NA	NA
CASSPGQGYNEQFF	TGTGCCAGCTCACCCGGACAGGGCTACAATGAGCAGTTCTTC	TRBJ2-1	TRBV18	TRBD1	NA
CASSLTRDYEQYF	TGTGCCAGCAGCTTGACTCGAGACTACGAGCAGTACTTC	TRBJ2-7	TRBV7-2	NA	NA
CASSRTATHEQYF	TGTGCCAGCAGTCGGACAGCAACTCACGAGCAGTACTTC	TRBJ2-7	TRBV6-5	NA	NA
CAWSVDRAKTQYF	TGTGCCTGGAGTGTGGACAGGGCTAAGACCCAGTACTTC	TRBJ2-5	TRBV30	TRBD1	NA
CAISEGGTNYGYTF	TGTGCCATCAGTGAAGGGGGCACCAACTATGGCTACACCTTC	TRBJ1-2	TRBV10-3	TRBD1	NA
CASTPRAGRQETQYF	TGTGCCAGCACCCCGCGGGCGGGCAGACAAGAGACCCAGTACTTC	TRBJ2-5	TRBV5-8	NA	NA
CASSQGSGRAEGTQYF	TGTGCCAGCAGCCAAGGCTCCGGGAGGGCCGAGGGTACGCAGTATTTT	TRBJ2-3	TRBV4-2	TRBD2	NA
CASRQTATGELFF	TGTGCCAGCAGGCAGACAGCAACCGGGGAGCTGTTTTTT	TRBJ2-2	TRBV6-5	NA	NA
CASSERDRNTEAFF	TGCGCCAGCAGCGAAAGGGACAGGAACACTGAAGCTTTCTTT	TRBJ1-1	TRBV10-1	TRBD1	NA